One and the same sample provided the 15 T cell receptor gamma chains below, sequenced in a study of human gamma delta and Vdelta1 T cells. These receptors have no known antigen. TCRdb redid clone calling on the PCR reads using CATT. The table lists some 5,000 gamma-chain clones, less than 35% of them singletons, with less than 3% in the top ten. Sequenced: Vdelta1 gamma-delta T cells from blood grown in culture (DOT cells). These receptor sequences come from a human donor in good health.

The chain combines TRGV2 with TRGJ1 or TRGJ2. The germline V gene encodes CDR1 EGSNGY and CDR2 YDSYNSKV. After removal of 2 bases from V and 1 base from J, the junction contained 5 bases not matched to a gene. The CDR3 is made up of 14 amino acids. CDR3 coding DNA: TGTGCCACCTGGGACGAAGAAAATTATTATAAGAAACTCTTT. Protein product: CATWDEENYYKKLF.

This clone has a handful of counts. This sequence joins TRGV4 and TRGJP2. Germline assignment: CDR1 EGSTGY and CDR2 YDSYTSSV. V gave up 2 bases and J gave up 10 bases; unmatched junction bases: 7. This CDR3 contains 13 residues. CDR3 residues: CATWDAQIWIKTF. The CDR3 DNA follows: TGTGCCACCTGGGATGCTCAAATTTGGATCAAGACGTTT.

The J gene is TRGJ1 or TRGJ2, the V gene TRGV2. The CDR3 covers 13 residues. Germline V CDR1 and CDR2: EGSNGY, YDSYNSKV. J was trimmed by 5 bases and V by 0 bases; bases with no gene match: 4. The CDR3 spells CATWDGRNYKKLF. DNA for the CDR3: TGTGCCACCTGGGACGGGCGGAATTATAAGAAACTCTTT.

J is TRGJP2 and V is TRGV9. Germline V gene data show CDR1 as GITISATS and CDR2 as ISYDGTV (reference sequence). Trimming cost V 2 bases and J 3 bases; bases outside gene matches: 6. The CDR3 extends over 15 amino acids. The CDR3 DNA reads TGTGCCTTGTGGGAGGCAGGAGGTAGTGATTGGATCAAGACGTTT. Translated, it gives CALWEAGGSDWIKTF.

This chain uses TRGV3 with TRGJ1 or TRGJ2. Germline V gene data show CDR1 as VTNTFY and CDR2 as YDVSTARD (reference sequence). Trimming removed 3 bases from V and 4 bases from J; junction bases left unmatched: 3. This CDR3 contains 12 residues. The CDR3 loop reads CATWDQYYKKLF. CDR3 bases: TGTGCCACCTGGGACCAGTATTATAAGAAACTCTTT.

This clone has more than one count but fewer than ten. The rearrangement links TRGV9 to TRGJ1 or TRGJ2. The junction had 4 bases not matched to a gene; V was cut back by 0 bases and J by 2 bases. The germline gives CDR1 GITISATS, CDR2 ISYDGTV (reference sequence). The CDR3 sequence is 14 residues long. The CDR3 sequence: CALWEVPDYYKKLF. The DNA of the CDR3 is TGTGCCTTGTGGGAGGTGCCGGATTATTATAAGAAACTCTTT.

This sequence joins TRGV9 and TRGJ1 or TRGJ2. The CDR3 is 14 residues long. J gave up 3 bases and V 2 bases, and 7 bases lay outside the gene matches. Per the germline V gene, CDR1 is GITISATS and CDR2 is ISYDGTV (reference sequence). The CDR3 coding sequence is TGTGCCTTGTGGGAGGCTCTTTTTTATTATAAGAAACTCTTT. Protein sequence: CALWEALFYYKKLF.

This clone has just a few counts. Other DNA sequences within the sample encode an identical CDR3. The chain has TRGV4 and TRGJ1 or TRGJ2. Germline CDR1 reads EGSTGY; CDR2 reads YDSYTSSV. CDR3 length equals 13 residues. V was pared by 4 bases and J by 3 bases, with 6 bases of the junction left unmatched. The CDR3 coding sequence is TGTGCCACCTGGGACGGGGTTTATTATAAGAAACTCTTT. Its translation: CATWDGVYYKKLF.

As for this clone: No DNA is shown, since the ends of the CDR3 on it are uncertain; the CDR3 is the one TCRdb lists. This chain connects TRGV11 to TRGJP2. TRGV11 has ORF status, its function being uncertain. The length of the CDR3 is 19 amino acids, counting both ends. The CDR3 spells CTTVPAGLCLNGSDWIKTF.

V and J are TRGV3 and TRGJP2. V was clipped by 1 base and J by 2 bases; unmatched bases: 10. This CDR3 contains 17 residues. CDR1 is VTNTFY, CDR2 YDVSTARD, per germline (reference sequence). The chain's CDR3 is CATWDRTIGSSDWIKTF. In nucleotides, the CDR3 is TGTGCCACCTGGGACAGAACAATCGGCAGTAGTGATTGGATCAAGACGTTT.

The chain has TRGV4 and TRGJ1 or TRGJ2. Germline CDR1 EGSTGY, CDR2 YDSYTSSV. V lost 0 bases and J lost 8; bases outside the gene matches: 7. This CDR3 has 13 residues. In DNA, the CDR3 is TGTGCCACCTGGGATGGGCAAACAGATAAGAAACTCTTT. It translates to CATWDGQTDKKLF.

V is TRGV3 and J is TRGJ1 or TRGJ2. Unmatched junction bases numbered 10, after V lost 3 bases and J lost 5 bases. CDR3 length: 14 residues. CDR1 and CDR2 (germline): VTNTFY, YDVSTARD (reference sequence). The CDR3 is CATWDGHGNYKKLF. The DNA for the CDR3 is TGTGCCACCTGGGACGGGCATGGCAATTATAAGAAACTCTTT.

The chain carries TRGV3 and TRGJ1 or TRGJ2. This CDR3 has 13 amino acids. The junction had 1 base not matched to a gene; V was cut back by 0 bases and J by 2 bases. The germline V gene encodes CDR1 VTNTFY and CDR2 YDVSTARD (reference sequence). The CDR3 DNA is TGTGCCACCTGGGACAGGGATTATTATAAGAAACTCTTT. Translating gives CATWDRDYYKKLF.

The rearrangement joins TRGV8 to TRGJ1 or TRGJ2. The CDR3 sequence is 12 residues long. Per germline, CDR1 VENAVY and CDR2 YDSYNSRV. The ends lost 2 bases at V and 10 bases at J; junction bases unmatched: 8. CDR3 protein: CATWDKLWKKLF. The CDR3 DNA sequence: TGTGCCACCTGGGATAAATTATGGAAGAAACTCTTT.

This clone was recorded once. The junction departs from the called germline gene at one end, perhaps through a read error. The J gene is TRGJP2, the V gene TRGV8. This CDR3 contains 14 residues. Germline lookup yields CDR1 VENAVY and CDR2 YDSYNSRV. CDR3 in amino acids: CATWYRKSDWIKTF. The CDR3 DNA reads as TGTGCCACCTGGTATAGGAAAAGTGATTGGATCAAGACGTTT.